These T cell receptor beta chains were read from a single sample in a study of PD-L1 blockade in urothelial cancer. Measured with immunoSEQ multiplex PCR; TCRdb has only the in-frame clones, and not every one. The sample shows some 51,000 clones, 85% to 90% of them seen only once. Sequencing was performed on PBMCs, taken around atezolizumab (anti-PD-L1) treatment. The receptors originated from a man aged 55 to 69 with urothelial cancer. CDR3s include the opening cysteine and the closing phenylalanine or tryptophan. D genes are given only for firm matches. Only some rows state a clone size, as once, few, many or a class for expanded clones.

J gene	D gene	V gene	clone size	CDR3 protein	CDR3 DNA
TRBJ2-5	TRBD2	TRBV19	-	CASSSLAGRFKTQYF	TGTGCCAGTAGTAGTCTAGCGGGAAGGTTTAAGACCCAGTACTTC
TRBJ2-3	TRBD2	TRBV30	-	CAWSARRTRHTDTRYF	TGTGCCTGGAGCGCGAGACGGACTAGACACACAGATACGCGGTATTTT
TRBJ2-5	-	TRBV5-1	once	CASSLSGQSQETQYF	TGCGCCAGCAGCTTGTCGGGACAATCTCAAGAGACCCAGTACTTC
TRBJ1-2	-	TRBV2	-	CASSESGWGYTF	TGTGCCAGCAGTGAGTCAGGTTGGGGCTACACCTTC
TRBJ1-1	-	TRBV5-1	-	CASSLVAGVDTEAFF	TGCGCCAGCAGCTTGGTTGCAGGGGTGGACACTGAAGCTTTCTTT
TRBJ2-7	-	TRBV7-2	-	CASSSAYEQYF	TGTGCCAGCAGCTCAGCCTACGAGCAGTACTTC
TRBJ1-2	-	TRBV5-1	-	CASSLDTTNYGYTF	TGCGCCAGCAGCTTGGATACCACAAACTATGGCTACACCTTC
TRBJ1-1	TRBD1	TRBV18	once	CASSPVGTEGVMNTEAFF	TGTGCCAGCTCACCGGTCGGGACAGAAGGCGTCATGAACACTGAAGCTTTCTTT
TRBJ2-6	-	TRBV6-6	-	CASSTGWSGANVLTF	TGTGCCAGCAGTACGGGGTGGTCTGGGGCCAACGTCCTGACTTTC
TRBJ2-2	-	TRBV19	few	CASSMVGVNTGELFF	TGTGCCAGTAGTATGGTAGGGGTGAACACCGGGGAGCTGTTTTTT
TRBJ2-7	TRBD2	TRBV18	-	CASSSGGDEQYF	TGTGCCAGCTCATCGGGGGGGGACGAGCAGTACTTC
TRBJ2-7	TRBD2	TRBV11-2	-	CASSLEHALAGAYEQYF	TGTGCCAGCAGCTTAGAGCACGCACTAGCGGGAGCCTACGAGCAGTACTTC
TRBJ2-3	-	TRBV25-1	-	CASTPYSPGDTQYF	TGTGCCAGCACCCCCTATTCCCCTGGAGATACGCAGTATTTT
TRBJ1-3	-	TRBV6-1	once	CASSELSSGNTIYF	TGTGCCAGCAGTGAACTAAGCTCTGGAAACACCATATATTTT
TRBJ2-1	TRBD2	TRBV5-1	-	CASSSTGTSAYNEQFF	TGCGCCAGCAGCTCAACCGGGACTAGCGCTTACAATGAGCAGTTCTTC
TRBJ2-7	TRBD2	TRBV5-1	-	CASSLDGGGSSSYEQYF	TGCGCCAGCAGCTTGGATGGCGGGGGGTCCAGCTCCTACGAGCAGTACTTC
TRBJ2-2	-	TRBV6-4	-	CASSGGRTGELFF	TGTGCCAGCAGTGGGGGGCGGACCGGGGAGCTGTTTTTT
TRBJ2-3	-	TRBV5-4	-	CASSPAQGNADTQYF	TGTGCCAGCAGCCCTGCCCAGGGAAACGCAGATACGCAGTATTTT
TRBJ1-2	TRBD1	TRBV28	-	CASSRDRDGGYTF	TGTGCCAGCAGCCGGGACAGAGACGGTGGCTACACCTTC
TRBJ2-1	-	TRBV19	-	CASSIDHLTGEQFF	TGTGCCAGTAGTATCGATCACCTAACAGGTGAGCAGTTCTTC
TRBJ1-4	TRBD1	TRBV28	-	CASSLQGAGEKLFF	TGTGCCAGCAGTTTACAGGGGGCGGGTGAAAAACTGTTTTTT
TRBJ2-1	TRBD2	TRBV19	-	CASSIIAGTGNEQFF	TGTGCCAGTAGTATCATAGCGGGAACGGGGAATGAGCAGTTCTTC
TRBJ1-1	TRBD1	TRBV2	once	CASTQTGGVTEAFF	TGTGCCAGCACCCAGACAGGGGGTGTCACTGAAGCTTTCTTT
TRBJ2-3	TRBD1	TRBV18	-	CASSPRRSGGADTQYF	TGTGCCAGCTCACCACGGAGGTCAGGGGGCGCAGATACGCAGTATTTT
TRBJ2-1	-	TRBV7-2	-	CASSTTDLNNEQFF	TGTGCCAGCAGCACGACGGACTTGAACAATGAGCAGTTCTTC
TRBJ2-1	TRBD2	TRBV27	-	CASSPRGGRGNEQFF	TGTGCCAGCAGTCCACGGGGGGGGAGGGGGAATGAGCAGTTCTTC
TRBJ2-5	TRBD2	TRBV9	-	CASSDGGARQETQYF	TGTGCCAGCAGCGACGGGGGGGCCCGCCAAGAGACCCAGTACTTC
TRBJ1-5	-	TRBV6-6	-	CASRDSRNQPQHF	TGTGCCAGCAGGGACAGCCGCAATCAGCCCCAGCATTTT
TRBJ2-3	-	TRBV5-5	-	CASSFLAEGTDTQYF	TGTGCCAGCAGCTTTCTCGCGGAGGGCACAGATACGCAGTATTTT
TRBJ2-5	TRBD1	TRBV5-4	-	CASSLYAGGQETQYF	TGTGCCAGCAGCTTGTACGCAGGGGGCCAAGAGACCCAGTACTTC
TRBJ1-5	-	TRBV6-5	-	CASAVSYSNQPQHF	TGTGCCAGCGCCGTCAGTTATAGCAATCAGCCCCAGCATTTT
TRBJ2-7	-	TRBV19	-	CASSASPLVYEQYF	TGTGCCAGTAGTGCGTCCCCGTTGGTCTACGAGCAGTACTTC
TRBJ2-2	TRBD2	TRBV4-3	-	CASSSRLAGVGTGELFF	TGCGCCAGCAGCTCGAGACTAGCGGGAGTTGGAACCGGGGAGCTGTTTTTT
TRBJ2-7	-	TRBV10-3	-	CAIRRIGSYEQYF	TGTGCCATCAGACGGATTGGGAGCTACGAGCAGTACTTC
TRBJ2-7	-	TRBV27	-	CASSLTRGDRFLLYEQYF	TGTGCCAGCAGCCTCACCCGCGGCGACAGGTTTCTCCTCTACGAGCAGTACTTC
TRBJ2-2	-	TRBV19	-	CASSPQTGLGGGELFF	TGTGCCAGTAGTCCGCAGACAGGCCTAGGAGGCGGGGAGCTGTTTTTT
TRBJ1-1	TRBD1	TRBV19	once	CASTPPQGQITEAFF	TGTGCCAGTACCCCCCCCCAGGGACAGATCACTGAAGCTTTCTTT
TRBJ2-3	-	TRBV11-2	-	CASSLAQGRTDTQYF	TGTGCCAGCAGCTTGGCACAGGGCCGCACAGATACGCAGTATTTT
TRBJ1-4	-	TRBV28	once	CASNLGNRGEKLFF	TGTGCCAGCAACCTGGGCAACCGAGGGGAAAAACTGTTTTTT
TRBJ2-5	TRBD1	TRBV2	-	CASSRDRGRETQYF	TGTGCCAGCAGCCGGGACAGGGGGCGAGAGACCCAGTACTTC
TRBJ1-2	TRBD1	TRBV28	-	CASSYGQGTYGYTF	TGTGCCAGCAGTTACGGACAGGGGACATATGGCTACACCTTC
TRBJ1-2	-	TRBV5-1	-	CASSPYKLEDYGYTF	TGCGCCAGCAGCCCGTATAAATTGGAGGACTATGGCTACACCTTC
TRBJ2-4	TRBD1	TRBV11-2	-	CASSLGDREYF	TGTGCCAGCAGCTTAGGGGACAGGGAGTACTTC
TRBJ2-1	TRBD1	TRBV5-1	once	CASSLDLGQGTRGIF	TGCGCCAGCAGCTTGGATTTGGGACAGGGGACCCGGGGAATCTTC
TRBJ2-2	-	TRBV10-3	few	CAITDRANTGELFF	TGTGCCATCACGGACAGAGCGAACACCGGGGAGCTGTTTTTT
TRBJ2-5	-	TRBV6-1	once	CASSEGVVAGKQYF	TGTGCCAGCAGTGAAGGGGTGGTGGCGGGGAAGCAGTACTTC
TRBJ1-6	TRBD1	TRBV7-2	few	CASSLDRGNNSPLHF	TGTGCCAGCAGCTTAGACAGGGGGAATAATTCACCCCTCCACTTT
TRBJ2-7	-	TRBV23-1	once	CASSRGTQLNEQYF	TGCGCCAGCAGTCGCGGGACCCAGCTTAACGAGCAGTACTTC
TRBJ2-3	TRBD2	TRBV5-1	-	CASSPTGAGGFYF	TGCGCCAGCAGCCCCACCGGAGCGGGGGGCTTCTATTTT
TRBJ2-2	TRBD1	TRBV7-9	-	CASSLDTPQGAGELFF	TGTGCCAGCAGCTTAGATACCCCACAGGGGGCCGGGGAGCTGTTTTTT
TRBJ2-7	TRBD1	TRBV11-2	-	CASSSPLGQGVSYEQYF	TGTGCCAGCAGCTCCCCTCTTGGACAGGGGGTCTCCTACGAGCAGTACTTC
TRBJ2-3	TRBD2	TRBV10-2	-	CATSPQAGGLSDTQYF	TGCGCCACCTCCCCTCAGGCGGGGGGGCTCTCAGATACGCAGTATTTT
TRBJ2-1	-	TRBV5-1	-	CASSLAGVHEQFF	TGCGCCAGCAGCTTGGCAGGGGTACATGAGCAGTTCTTC
TRBJ1-5	-	TRBV18	-	CASSPLPIRRQGQPQHF	TGTGCCAGCTCACCACTCCCCATCCGCAGGCAAGGTCAGCCCCAGCATTTT
TRBJ1-1	TRBD1	TRBV19	once	CASTDRADTEAFF	TGTGCCAGTACAGACAGGGCGGACACTGAAGCTTTCTTT
TRBJ1-1	TRBD1	TRBV11-3	-	CASSLGGTATEAFF	TGTGCCAGCAGCTTAGGGGGGACAGCCACTGAAGCTTTCTTT
TRBJ2-5	-	TRBV4-1	-	CASSQEGLGRETQYF	TGCGCCAGCAGCCAAGAGGGACTGGGGCGGGAGACCCAGTACTTC
TRBJ2-2	TRBD1	TRBV10-3	-	CAISESTGAGELFF	TGTGCCATCAGTGAATCTACAGGGGCCGGGGAGCTGTTTTTT
TRBJ2-3	-	TRBV7-9	-	CASSPLGASTDTQYF	TGTGCCAGCAGCCCCCTTGGAGCTAGCACAGATACGCAGTATTTT